The sequence of this T cell receptor (beta chain) was determined in a study of response to subunit inactivated influenza vaccine. The length of the CDR3 is 18 residues. Per the germline V gene, CDR1 is MNHEY and CDR2 is SVGAGI. Trimming took off 2 bases at V and 1 base at J, with 20 bases between the two ends. Broader study findings: It was the authors' suggestion that each seasonal influenza vaccination recruits few new T cells.

This clonotype was seen only a few times. Its cognate antigen is unknown. TCRdb independently ran MiXCR on the RT-PCR reads; one entry per CDR3 protein. The sample consists of around 190,000 distinct CDR3 sequences, around an eighth of them appearing once. This rearrangement joins TRBV6-5 to TRBJ2-5, with D possibly TRBD2 on 6 matching bases. The TCR comes from a man aged 50-59 years who received an inactivated influenza vaccine. The source material was CD8+ T cells sorted from PBMCs, sampled 5 to 6 days after vaccination. The CDR3 region has the DNA TGTGCCAGCAGTTACCAAGGAGGTGGCGGGGCTGTCCAAGAGACCCAGTACTTC. It translates to CASSYQGGGGAVQETQYF.